The 27 T cell receptor beta chains in this list originate from one sample, sequenced in a study of human T cells and chemical hapten exposure. TCRdb recomputed calls from the RACE reads with MiXCR, one row per CDR3 protein. The table lists some 96,000 distinct CDR3 sequences, 27% of them singletons. The time point was: patch test 3, about 24 weeks after DPC sensitization. The treatment is: therapeutic diphenylcyclopropenone sensitization with weekly scalp DPC. Sample: whole blood, taken in connection with sensitization to the hapten diphenylcyclopropenone (DPC). The source of these receptors is a middle-aged man with alopecia areata. Some clones in this sample may be carry-over from other donors' samples.

V is TRBV28 and J is TRBJ2-7; D call uncertain. V lost 5 bases to trimming and J lost 0 bases, with 8 bases between them. The CDR3 sequence is 13 residues long. CDR1 is MDHEN, CDR2 SYDVKM, per germline. CDR3 in DNA: TGTGCCAGCAGTGGTCCCCGCTCCTACGAGCAGTACTTC. Translated: CASSGPRSYEQYF. Complete variable domain (other parts from reference TRBV28 and TRBJ2-7): DVKVTQSSRYLVKRTGEKVFLECVQDMDHENMFWYRQDPGLGLRLIYFSYDVKMKEKGDIPEGYSVSREKKERFSLILESASTNQTSMYLCASSGPRSYEQYFGPGTRLTVT.

The sample holds a few counts of this clonotype. The genes are TRBV28 and TRBJ2-5; no definite D call. The V end lost 5 bases, the J end lost 4 bases, and 17 bases lay between the germline ends. The length of the CDR3 is 15 residues. In germline, CDR1 is MDHEN, CDR2 SYDVKM. This CDR3 is CASSTRWAARETQYF. The CDR3, as DNA: TGTGCCAGCAGTACCCGATGGGCAGCGCGAGAGACCCAGTACTTC. Full variable domain (remainder filled in from reference TRBV28 and TRBJ2-5): DVKVTQSSRYLVKRTGEKVFLECVQDMDHENMFWYRQDPGLGLRLIYFSYDVKMKEKGDIPEGYSVSREKKERFSLILESASTNQTSMYLCASSTRWAARETQYFGPGTRLLVL.

CDR3 residues: CASSFTGTTYEQYF. CDR3 in DNA: TGTGCCAGCAGCTTTACAGGAACGACCTACGAGCAGTACTTC. The chain carries TRBV7-9 and TRBJ2-7; maybe TRBD1 (5 bases). Germline CDR1 is SEHNR and CDR2 is FQNEAQ (reference sequence). The CDR3 is 14 amino acids. The ends were cut back, 3 bases at V and 2 bases at J, with 11 bases in the middle.

V is TRBV20-1 and J is TRBJ1-5; the match to TRBD1 covers 7 bases. V lost 0 bases to trimming and J lost 6 bases; unmatched junction nucleotides: 8. This CDR3 is 15 amino acids long. Germline lookup yields CDR1 DFQATT and CDR2 SNEGSKA (reference sequence). CDR3 residues: CSARDRQGRSQPQHF. CDR3 in DNA: TGCAGTGCTAGAGATCGACAGGGTAGGAGTCAGCCCCAGCATTTT.

The V and J genes are TRBV15 and TRBJ2-1; a weak D match, TRBD1 (6 bases). This CDR3 contains 15 residues. V shed 3 bases and J shed 9 bases, with 18 bases lying between them. CDR1 is LNHNV and CDR2 is YYDKDF in the germline V gene (reference sequence). The CDR3 nucleotides read TGTGCCACCAGCAGGAAGGGGGTCAGGGCAGGTGAGCAGTTCTTC. It codes for CATSRKGVRAGEQFF.

Only a few counts were recorded for this clonotype. The chain joins TRBV10-3 to TRBJ2-1; 11 nucleotides match TRBD2. V was clipped by 3 bases and J by 9 bases; unmatched bases: 4. The CDR3 covers 14 residues. Germline V lookup: CDR1 ENHRY, CDR2 SYGVKD. This CDR3 reads CAISDLAGGGEQFF. CDR3 nucleotides: TGTGCCATCAGTGACCTAGCGGGAGGCGGTGAGCAGTTCTTC.

The genes are TRBV5-1 and TRBJ2-7; 9 positions match TRBD1. This CDR3 comprises 14 residues. Per germline, CDR1 SGHRS and CDR2 YFSETQ. V was pared by 4 bases and J by 5 bases, with 7 bases of the junction left unmatched. The CDR3 nucleotides are TGCGCCAGCAGCACCGGGACAGGGTTGGACGAGCAGTACTTC. Amino acids: CASSTGTGLDEQYF.

In this sample, this clonotype turned up many times. V and J are TRBV28 and TRBJ2-2; TRBD2 agrees at 13 bases. Germline CDR1 and CDR2: MDHEN and SYDVKM. The length of the CDR3 is 16 residues. V lost 5 bases, J lost 7 bases, and 7 bases stayed unmatched. CDR3 bases: TGTGCCAGCAGTCTGGGACTAGCGGGACCCCTCGGGGAGCTGTTTTTT. As protein: CASSLGLAGPLGELFF.

This clonotype was recorded a few times. This chain joins TRBV7-2 and TRBJ1-3, with TRBD1 as a possible D gene (5 bases). Germline assignment: CDR1 SGHTA and CDR2 FQGNSA. This CDR3 is built from 15 residues. The V end was cut by 5 bases, the J end by 0 bases, with 11 bases between. CDR3 sequence (DNA): TGTGCCAGCAGCCCTCAGGGACTCTCTGGAAACACCATATATTTT. This translates into CASSPQGLSGNTIYF.

CDR3 sequence reads: CASSLWGGLNTEAFF. The CDR3 DNA is TGTGCCAGCAGCTTATGGGGGGGGCTGAACACTGAAGCTTTCTTT. V usage is TRBV14 and J usage is TRBJ1-1; a possible D gene is TRBD1 (6 bases). The germline V and J ends were trimmed by 5 bases and 0 bases, with 13 bases remaining between them. This CDR3 comprises 15 residues. Per the germline V gene, CDR1 is SGHDN and CDR2 is FVKESK.

The gene calls are TRBV28 and TRBJ2-5; D not certain. Germline CDR1 and CDR2: MDHEN and SYDVKM. The CDR3 runs 12 residues. V was pared by 5 bases and J by 3 bases, with 7 bases between. The CDR3 sequence is CASSRCKETQYF. CDR3 bases: TGTGCCAGCAGTCGATGTAAAGAGACCCAGTACTTC.

This chain joins TRBV6-1 and TRBJ2-3, with 13 bases that match TRBD2. This CDR3 has 18 residues. Unmatched junction bases numbered 9, after V lost 6 bases and J lost 0 bases. Germline CDR1 and CDR2: MNHNS and SASEGT. The DNA for the CDR3 is TGTGCCAGCAGCCTTACTAGCGGGAGGGCTCTAAGCACAGATACGCAGTATTTT. Translated: CASSLTSGRALSTDTQYF.

The DNA for the CDR3 is TGTGCCAGCAGCTTGACTGCTCCGTTGGCTGAAGCTTTCTTT. Its protein is CASSLTAPLAEAFF. The V and J genes are TRBV7-9 and TRBJ1-1; D gene uncertain. V was pared by 3 bases and J by 6 bases, with 14 bases between. From germline, CDR1 is SEHNR and CDR2 FQNEAQ (reference sequence). This CDR3 is built from 14 residues. Variable domain in full (rest from reference TRBV7-9 and TRBJ1-1): DTGVSQNPRHKITKRGQNVTFRCDPISEHNRLYWYRQTLGQGPEFLTYFQNEAQLEKSRLLSDRFSAERPKGSFSTLEIQRTEQGDSAMYLCASSLTAPLAEAFFGQGTRLTVV.

A few counts support this clonotype. This chain joins TRBV6-2 or TRBV6-3 and TRBJ1-2, with TRBD1 as a possible D gene (5 bases). The CDR3 has 13 amino acids. The germline V gene encodes CDR1 MNHEY and CDR2 SVGEGT. The V and J ends lost 4 bases and 4 bases respectively, with 10 bases between them. The CDR3 protein is CASSLQASYGYTF. CDR3 nucleotides: TGTGCCAGCAGTTTACAGGCCTCCTATGGCTACACCTTC.

The chain employs TRBV27 and TRBJ2-7, with D hard to call. Per the germline V gene, CDR1 is MNHEY and CDR2 is SMNVEV (reference sequence). With 3 bases removed from V and 6 bases from J, the gap between germline ends came to 15 bases. There are 14 residues in the CDR3. The CDR3 is CASSLVAQSGEQYF. The CDR3 DNA sequence: TGTGCCAGCAGTTTGGTAGCCCAGTCTGGCGAGCAGTACTTC.

The chain couples TRBV3-1 to TRBJ1-5; D is ambiguous. Germline V gene data show CDR1 as LGHDT and CDR2 as YNNKEL (reference sequence). The CDR3 has 15 residues. Trimming removed 1 base at V and 2 bases at J, with 9 bases between. CDR3 amino acids: CASSQGGLGNQPQHF. DNA of the CDR3: TGTGCCAGCAGCCAAGGAGGGCTGGGCAATCAGCCCCAGCATTTT.

The chain recombines TRBV5-5 with TRBJ2-5, with D perhaps being TRBD1 or TRBD2 (5 bases each). V lost 4 bases and J lost 1, with 14 bases in between. The CDR3 has 15 residues. Germline-derived CDR1 and CDR2 are SGHKS and YYEKEE (reference sequence). The CDR3 reads CASSEYGGPQETQYF. The CDR3 DNA sequence: TGTGCCAGCAGCGAATATGGGGGTCCCCAAGAGACCCAGTACTTC.

In its sample, this clonotype was seen a few times. The rearrangement links TRBV6-5 to TRBJ2-4; TRBD2 might be the D (7 bases). Trimming took 7 bases from V and 3 from J, leaving 19 bases between them. Germline V CDR1 and CDR2: MNHEY, SVGAGI. The CDR3 loop spans 16 amino acids. CDR3 in amino acids: CASKRGGGAGKNIQYF. The CDR3 nucleotides read TGTGCCAGCAAAAGAGGGGGGGGAGCGGGCAAAAACATTCAGTACTTC.

This clonotype was found a few times. V usage is TRBV28 and J usage is TRBJ2-5, with TRBD2 identical over 7 bases. Germline V lookup: CDR1 MDHEN, CDR2 SYDVKM. The CDR3 extends over 16 amino acids. The J segment lost 1 base and the V segment lost 4 bases, leaving 9 bases of the junction unmatched. CDR3 nucleotide sequence: TGTGCCAGCAGTTGGTTAGCTAGCGGCTTCCAAGAGACCCAGTACTTC. Translating gives CASSWLASGFQETQYF.

This chain links TRBV20-1 with TRBJ1-5, with D perhaps TRBD1 (5 bases). Germline V gives CDR1 DFQATT, CDR2 SNEGSKA (reference sequence). Trimming removed 0 bases at V and 2 bases at J, with 11 bases between. This CDR3 contains 15 residues. The chain's CDR3 is CSARDRRGGNQPQHF. CDR3 nucleotide sequence: TGCAGTGCTAGAGATCGTCGAGGGGGCAATCAGCCCCAGCATTTT.

This chain links TRBV30 with TRBJ2-7; TRBD2 matches at 9 bases. The CDR3 has 14 residues. Trimming took 1 base from V and 4 from J; bases not matched to a gene: 5. The germline CDR1 and CDR2 sequences are GTSNPN and SVGIG (reference sequence). CDR3: CAWSGTSGFYEQYF. DNA for the CDR3: TGTGCCTGGAGTGGTACTAGCGGGTTTTACGAGCAGTACTTC. Combining the CDR3 with reference TRBV30 and TRBJ2-7 gives the whole variable domain SQTIHQWPATLVQPVGSPLSLECTVEGTSNPNLYWYRQAAGRGLQLLFYSVGIGQISSEVPQNLSASRPQDRQFILSSKKLLLSDSGFYLCAWSGTSGFYEQYFGPGTRLTVT.

The rearrangement uses TRBV10-1 and TRBJ2-2; D is perhaps TRBD2 (6 bases). The CDR3 loop spans 13 amino acids. V shed 4 bases and J shed 6 bases, with 9 bases lying between them. Germline CDR1 and CDR2: WNHNN and SYGVQD (reference sequence). The CDR3 nucleotides read TGCGCCAGCAGTGCCGGGGGTTCCGGGGAGCTGTTTTTT. Encoded protein: CASSAGGSGELFF.

This clonotype was seen a few times. The chain has TRBV6-5 and TRBJ2-3, with 10 bases matching TRBD2. The V segment lost 2 bases and the J segment 2 bases; nucleotides outside the gene matches: 4. The germline V gene encodes CDR1 MNHEY and CDR2 SVGAGI. The CDR3 sequence is 16 residues long. CDR3 residues: CASSYGLAVHTDTQYF. CDR3 nucleotide sequence: TGTGCCAGCAGTTACGGACTAGCGGTACACACAGATACGCAGTATTTT.

This clonotype was counted only a few times. This chain links TRBV20-1 with TRBJ2-7; the D gene is possibly TRBD1 (6 bases). CDR3 length: 13 amino acids. From germline, CDR1 is DFQATT and CDR2 SNEGSKA (reference sequence). The CDR3 region is CRPERGWAYEQYF. In DNA form, the CDR3 reads TGCAGGCCCGAGAGGGGGTGGGCCTACGAGCAGTACTTC.

V usage is TRBV3-1 and J usage is TRBJ1-1; the D gene is possibly TRBD1 (5 bases). The CDR3 is made up of 16 amino acids. Deletions cut 3 bases from V and 3 bases from J, with 17 bases between. Per germline, CDR1 LGHDT and CDR2 YNNKEL (reference sequence). CDR3 in amino acids: CASSQDGALGDTEAFF. The CDR3 nucleotides are TGTGCCAGCAGCCAGGATGGGGCACTAGGGGACACTGAAGCTTTCTTT.

This chain links TRBV7-2 with TRBJ2-3, with TRBD1 identical over 9 bases. The CDR3 is 15 residues long. Germline V gives CDR1 SGHTA, CDR2 FQGNSA. Trimming removed 5 bases from V and 4 bases from J; junction bases left unmatched: 7. The CDR3 protein is CASSMGTGRPDTQYF. CDR3 bases: TGTGCCAGCAGCATGGGGACAGGGCGCCCAGATACGCAGTATTTT.

This clonotype has more than one count but fewer than ten. The J gene is TRBJ2-3, the V gene TRBV2, with D perhaps given as TRBD1 or TRBD2 (5 bases each). Trimming shortened V by 6 bases and J by 4 bases, and 11 bases separated the two germline ends. The CDR3 covers 13 residues. Germline CDR1 SNHLY, CDR2 FYNNEI. The chain's CDR3 is CASRHGTPDTQYF. The CDR3 nucleotides are TGTGCCAGCAGACACGGGACCCCAGATACGCAGTATTTT.